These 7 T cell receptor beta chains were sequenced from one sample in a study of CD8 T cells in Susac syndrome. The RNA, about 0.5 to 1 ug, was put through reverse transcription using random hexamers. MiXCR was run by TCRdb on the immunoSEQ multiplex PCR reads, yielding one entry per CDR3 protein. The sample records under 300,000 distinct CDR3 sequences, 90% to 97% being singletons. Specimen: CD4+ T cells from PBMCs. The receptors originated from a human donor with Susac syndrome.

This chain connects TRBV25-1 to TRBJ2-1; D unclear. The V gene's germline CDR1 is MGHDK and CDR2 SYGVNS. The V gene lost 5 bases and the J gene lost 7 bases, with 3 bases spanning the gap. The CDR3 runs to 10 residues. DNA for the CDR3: TGTGCCAGCAGTATGAATGAGCAGTTCTTC. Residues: CASSMNEQFF.

CDR3 sequence (DNA): TGTGCCAGCAGTGAAGAAAGGAGCTACCAGGGGCCCTCCCCTCAGTATTTT. Translated, it gives CASSEERSYQGPSPQYF. The chain uses TRBV25-1 and TRBJ2-3; the D gene is possibly TRBD1 (6 bases). The V and J ends lost 2 bases and 12 bases respectively, with 27 bases between them. The CDR3 covers 17 residues. Germline CDR1 reads MGHDK; CDR2 reads SYGVNS.

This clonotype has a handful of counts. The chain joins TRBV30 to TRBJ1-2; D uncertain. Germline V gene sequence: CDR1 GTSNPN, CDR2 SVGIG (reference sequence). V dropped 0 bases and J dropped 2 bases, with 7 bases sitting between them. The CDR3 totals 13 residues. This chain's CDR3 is CAWSVLGNYGYTF. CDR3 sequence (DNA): TGTGCCTGGAGTGTATTGGGGAACTATGGCTACACCTTC. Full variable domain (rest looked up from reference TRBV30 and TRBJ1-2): SQTIHQWPATLVQPVGSPLSLECTVEGTSNPNLYWYRQAAGRGLQLLFYSVGIGQISSEVPQNLSASRPQDRQFILSSKKLLLSDSGFYLCAWSVLGNYGYTFGSGTRLTVV.

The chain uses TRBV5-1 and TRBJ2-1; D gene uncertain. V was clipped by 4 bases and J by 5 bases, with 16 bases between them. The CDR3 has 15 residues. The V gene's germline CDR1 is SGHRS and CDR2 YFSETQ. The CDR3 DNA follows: TGCGCCAGCAGCCCCCGGATGCCCGGCGACAATGAGCAGTTCTTC. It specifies CASSPRMPGDNEQFF. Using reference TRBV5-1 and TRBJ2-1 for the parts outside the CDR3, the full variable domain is KAGVTQTPRYLIKTRGQQVTLSCSPISGHRSVSWYQQTPGQGLQFLFEYFSETQRNKGNFPGRFSGRQFSNSRSEMNVSTLELGDSALYLCASSPRMPGDNEQFFGPGTRLTVL.

CDR3 residues: CASSGRTDNYGYTF. The CDR3 DNA reads TGTGCCAGCAGTGGCCGGACAGACAACTATGGCTACACCTTC. This chain uses TRBV2 with TRBJ1-2, with a weak D call TRBD1 (6 bases). V was trimmed by 4 bases and J by 2 bases, leaving 11 bases between them. The length of the CDR3 is 14 residues. Germline V gives CDR1 SNHLY, CDR2 FYNNEI.

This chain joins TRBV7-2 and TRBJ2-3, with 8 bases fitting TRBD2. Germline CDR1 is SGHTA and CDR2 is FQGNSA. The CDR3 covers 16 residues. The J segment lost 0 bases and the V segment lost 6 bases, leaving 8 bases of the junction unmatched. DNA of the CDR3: TGTGCCAGCAGTATAACTAGCGGTATTAGCACAGATACGCAGTATTTT. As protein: CASSITSGISTDTQYF.

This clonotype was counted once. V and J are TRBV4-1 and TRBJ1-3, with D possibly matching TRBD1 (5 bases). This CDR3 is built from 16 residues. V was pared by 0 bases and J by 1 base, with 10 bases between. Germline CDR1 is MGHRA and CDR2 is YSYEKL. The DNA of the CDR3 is TGCGCCAGCAGCCAAGAGGGCAGGGTGTCTGGAAACACCATATATTTT. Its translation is CASSQEGRVSGNTIYF.